This is a list of T cell receptor beta chains from one sample in a study of blood T cells in healthy people across ages. TCRdb re-called the 5' RACE reads through MiXCR, storing one row per CDR3 protein. The sample contains 1.8 million or so distinct CDR3 sequences, approximately 40% of which appear only once. The sample taken for sequencing was blood. These receptors were taken from a human donor in good health. CDR3s include the opening cysteine and the closing phenylalanine or tryptophan. Each record gives: CDR3 DNA, CDR3 protein, V gene, clone size, D gene, J gene. A D gene is named only where the DNA matches it firmly. Size is omitted from some rows. Given values are once, few, many or a class for expanded clones.

CDR3 DNA: TGTGCCAGCAGTGAAGCGCTTGGGGGGGCAGCTGAAGCTTTCTTT
CDR3 protein: CASSEALGGAAEAFF
V gene: TRBV2
clone size: -
D gene: -
J gene: TRBJ1-1

CDR3 DNA: TGCGCCAGCAGACCGGCCCTGGCCGACTATGGCTACACCTTC
CDR3 protein: CASRPALADYGYTF
V gene: TRBV5-1
clone size: -
D gene: -
J gene: TRBJ1-2

CDR3 DNA: TGCGCCAGCAGCTTGCAGGGTCCCTTGAATGAGCAGTTCTTC
CDR3 protein: CASSLQGPLNEQFF
V gene: TRBV5-1
clone size: -
D gene: -
J gene: TRBJ2-1

CDR3 DNA: TGTGCCACCAGTTACCGGGACAGGGTATGCGAGCAGTACTTC
CDR3 protein: CATSYRDRVCEQYF
V gene: TRBV24-1
clone size: few
D gene: TRBD1
J gene: TRBJ2-7

CDR3 DNA: TGCAGCGTTCTGAGGGAAAGCACAGATACGCAGTATTTT
CDR3 protein: CSVLRESTDTQYF
V gene: TRBV29-1
clone size: -
D gene: -
J gene: TRBJ2-3

CDR3 DNA: TGTGCCAGCAGCAAGGACAGGGGCACTGAAGCTTTCTTT
CDR3 protein: CASSKDRGTEAFF
V gene: TRBV12-3/TRBV12-4
clone size: many
D gene: TRBD1
J gene: TRBJ1-1

CDR3 DNA: TGCAGTGCTGGGTGGAGTAGCGGGGGGGCCGAAGGGCAGTTCTTC
CDR3 protein: CSAGWSSGGAEGQFF
V gene: TRBV20-1
clone size: once
D gene: TRBD2
J gene: TRBJ2-1

CDR3 DNA: TGCACCAGCAGCCAAGATGGGCAGGGACTAACTAATGAAAAACTGTTTTTT
CDR3 protein: CTSSQDGQGLTNEKLFF
V gene: TRBV4-3
clone size: once
D gene: -
J gene: TRBJ1-4

CDR3 DNA: TGTGCCAGCAGTGTGGTCAGGGGGTATGGCTACACCTTC
CDR3 protein: CASSVVRGYGYTF
V gene: TRBV2
clone size: many
D gene: TRBD1
J gene: TRBJ1-2

CDR3 DNA: TGTGCCAGTAGCCCGCATCGAGGAGCTTTCTTT
CDR3 protein: CASSPHRGAFF
V gene: TRBV7-8
clone size: -
D gene: -
J gene: TRBJ1-1

CDR3 DNA: TGTGCCAGCAGTTTGAGCGGACAGGGGAAGTCACCCCTCCACTTT
CDR3 protein: CASSLSGQGKSPLHF
V gene: TRBV27
clone size: few
D gene: TRBD1
J gene: TRBJ1-6

CDR3 DNA: TGTGCCAGCTCACCAGAGGTGGCCGATCAGCCCCAGCATTTT
CDR3 protein: CASSPEVADQPQHF
V gene: TRBV18
clone size: -
D gene: -
J gene: TRBJ1-5

CDR3 DNA: TGTGCCAGCAGCTTAGGGGCTAGCGGGGGAGAGACCCAGTACTTC
CDR3 protein: CASSLGASGGETQYF
V gene: TRBV7-2
clone size: many
D gene: TRBD2
J gene: TRBJ2-5

CDR3 DNA: TGCAGCGTTGCGACAGTTTTTCAAGAGACCCAGTACTTC
CDR3 protein: CSVATVFQETQYF
V gene: TRBV29-1
clone size: many
D gene: -
J gene: TRBJ2-5

CDR3 DNA: TGTGCCAGCAGCCCCCCGGTCGGCTGGGCTTCCTATGGCTACACCTTC
CDR3 protein: CASSPPVGWASYGYTF
V gene: TRBV11-3
clone size: -
D gene: -
J gene: TRBJ1-2

CDR3 DNA: TGTGCCAGCACGTCAAATTGGCCGGCACCCTCGTGGGGGAAAGAGACCCAGTACTTC
CDR3 protein: CASTSNWPAPSWGKETQYF
V gene: TRBV6-2/TRBV6-3
clone size: -
D gene: -
J gene: TRBJ2-5

CDR3 DNA: TGCAGCGTTGCCCTTGGCAGACTTGAATCAGATACGCAGTATTTT
CDR3 protein: CSVALGRLESDTQYF
V gene: TRBV29-1
clone size: -
D gene: -
J gene: TRBJ2-3

CDR3 DNA: TGCGCCAGCAGCCAAGAAGAGGGACTAGCGTTGAAGACCCAGTACTTC
CDR3 protein: CASSQEEGLALKTQYF
V gene: TRBV4-1
clone size: -
D gene: TRBD2
J gene: TRBJ2-5

CDR3 DNA: TGCGCCAGCAGCCAAGTGGCAGGGACCGATAACACTGAAGCTTTCTTT
CDR3 protein: CASSQVAGTDNTEAFF
V gene: TRBV4-3
clone size: -
D gene: -
J gene: TRBJ1-1

CDR3 DNA: TGCAGTGCGACAAACCCCGGGACAGGGAACTACGAGCAGTACTTC
CDR3 protein: CSATNPGTGNYEQYF
V gene: TRBV20-1
clone size: -
D gene: TRBD1
J gene: TRBJ2-7

CDR3 DNA: TGTGCCAGCAGTATAACAGCGAACACTGAAGCTTTCTTT
CDR3 protein: CASSITANTEAFF
V gene: TRBV12-3/TRBV12-4
clone size: -
D gene: -
J gene: TRBJ1-1

CDR3 DNA: TGTGCCAGCAGGCCCAATTATAGCAATCAGCCCCAGCATTTT
CDR3 protein: CASRPNYSNQPQHF
V gene: TRBV27
clone size: few
D gene: -
J gene: TRBJ1-5